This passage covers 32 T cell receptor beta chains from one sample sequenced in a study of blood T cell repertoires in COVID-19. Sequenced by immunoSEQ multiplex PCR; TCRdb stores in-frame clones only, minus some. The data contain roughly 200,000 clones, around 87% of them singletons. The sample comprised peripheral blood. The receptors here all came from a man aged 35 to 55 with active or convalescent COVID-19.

In nucleotides, the CDR3 is TGTGCCAGCAGCAGGGCGGAGCTAGAGCAGTACTTC. Translation gives CASSRAELEQYF. The chain carries TRBV28 and TRBJ2-7; perhaps TRBD1 as D (5 bases). Germline CDR1 reads MDHEN; CDR2 reads SYDVKM. V shed 6 bases and J shed 7 bases, with 13 bases lying between them. This CDR3 comprises 12 residues.

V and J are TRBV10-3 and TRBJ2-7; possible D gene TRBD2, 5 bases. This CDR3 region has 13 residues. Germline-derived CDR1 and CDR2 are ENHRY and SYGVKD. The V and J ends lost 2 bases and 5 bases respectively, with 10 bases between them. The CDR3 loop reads CAISERGGNEQYF. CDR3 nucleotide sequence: TGTGCCATCAGTGAGCGGGGTGGGAACGAGCAGTACTTC.

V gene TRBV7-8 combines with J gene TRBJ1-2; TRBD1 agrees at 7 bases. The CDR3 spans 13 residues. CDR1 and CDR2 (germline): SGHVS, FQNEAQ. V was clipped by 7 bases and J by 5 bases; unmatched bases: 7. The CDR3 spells CASTQTGTYGYTF. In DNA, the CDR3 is TGTGCCAGCACCCAGACAGGGACTTATGGCTACACCTTC.

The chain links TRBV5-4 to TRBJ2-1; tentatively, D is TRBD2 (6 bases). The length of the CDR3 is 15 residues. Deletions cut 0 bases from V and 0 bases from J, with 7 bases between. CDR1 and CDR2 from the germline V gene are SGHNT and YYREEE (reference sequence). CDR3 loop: CASSLAGSSYNEQFF. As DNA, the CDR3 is TGTGCCAGCAGCTTGGCCGGGAGCTCCTACAATGAGCAGTTCTTC.

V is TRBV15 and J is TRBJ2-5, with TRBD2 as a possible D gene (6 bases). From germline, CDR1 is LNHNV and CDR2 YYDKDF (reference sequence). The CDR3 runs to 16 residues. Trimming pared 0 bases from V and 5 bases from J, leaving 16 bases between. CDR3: CATSRDQTVRGETQYF. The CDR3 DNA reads TGTGCCACCAGCAGAGATCAGACAGTTCGGGGGGAGACCCAGTACTTC.

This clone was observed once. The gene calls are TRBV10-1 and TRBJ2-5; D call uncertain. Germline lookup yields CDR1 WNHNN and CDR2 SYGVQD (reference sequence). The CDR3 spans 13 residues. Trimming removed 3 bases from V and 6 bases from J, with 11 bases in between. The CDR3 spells CASSDQTLKTQYF. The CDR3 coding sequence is TGCGCCAGCAGTGATCAAACCCTAAAGACCCAGTACTTC.

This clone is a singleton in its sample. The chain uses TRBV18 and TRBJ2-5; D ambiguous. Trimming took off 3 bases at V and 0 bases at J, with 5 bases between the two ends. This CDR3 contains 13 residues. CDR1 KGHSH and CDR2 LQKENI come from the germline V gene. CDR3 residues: CASSPSYQETQYF. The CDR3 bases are TGTGCCAGCTCACCGAGCTACCAAGAGACCCAGTACTTC.

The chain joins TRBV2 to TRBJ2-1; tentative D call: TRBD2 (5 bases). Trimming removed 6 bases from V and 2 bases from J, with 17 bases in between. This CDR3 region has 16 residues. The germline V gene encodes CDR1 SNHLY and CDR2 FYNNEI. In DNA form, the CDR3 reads TGTGCCAGCAGCCCAGGACTGGGAAGGGCCTACAATGAGCAGTTCTTC. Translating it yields CASSPGLGRAYNEQFF.

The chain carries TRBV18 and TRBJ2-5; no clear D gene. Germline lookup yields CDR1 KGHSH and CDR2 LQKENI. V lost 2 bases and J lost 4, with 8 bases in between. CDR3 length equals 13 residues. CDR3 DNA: TGTGCCAGCTCACCAGGCGAGGCAGAGACCCAGTACTTC. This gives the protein CASSPGEAETQYF.

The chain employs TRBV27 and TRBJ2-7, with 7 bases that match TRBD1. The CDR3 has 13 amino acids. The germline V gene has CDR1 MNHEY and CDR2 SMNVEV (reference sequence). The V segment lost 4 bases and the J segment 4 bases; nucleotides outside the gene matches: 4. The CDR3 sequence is CASSWGQRYEQYF. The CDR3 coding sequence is TGTGCCAGCAGTTGGGGACAGAGATACGAGCAGTACTTC.

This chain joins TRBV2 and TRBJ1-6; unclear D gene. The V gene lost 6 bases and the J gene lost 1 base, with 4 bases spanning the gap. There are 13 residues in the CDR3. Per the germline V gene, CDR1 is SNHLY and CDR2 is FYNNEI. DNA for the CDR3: TGTGCCAGCAGCGGTTCCTATAATTCACCCCTCCACTTT. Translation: CASSGSYNSPLHF. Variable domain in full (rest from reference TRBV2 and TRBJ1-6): EPEVTQTPSHQVTQMGQEVILRCVPISNHLYFYWYRQILGQKVEFLVSFYNNEISEKSEIFDDQFSVERPDGSNFTLKIRSTKLEDSAMYFCASSGSYNSPLHFGNGTRLTVT.

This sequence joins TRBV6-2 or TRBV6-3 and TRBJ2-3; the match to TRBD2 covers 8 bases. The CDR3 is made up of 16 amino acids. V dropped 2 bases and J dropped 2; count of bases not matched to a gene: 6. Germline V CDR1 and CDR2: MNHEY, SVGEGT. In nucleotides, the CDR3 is TGTGCCAGCAGTTACGACCAGCGGGGGTTCACAGATACGCAGTATTTT. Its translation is CASSYDQRGFTDTQYF.

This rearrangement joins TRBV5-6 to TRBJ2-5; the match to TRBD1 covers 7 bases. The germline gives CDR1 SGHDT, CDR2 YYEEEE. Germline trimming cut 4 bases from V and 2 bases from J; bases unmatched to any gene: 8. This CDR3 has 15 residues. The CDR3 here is CASSPRGGRQETQYF. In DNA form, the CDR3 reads TGTGCCAGCAGCCCGAGAGGGGGCAGACAAGAGACCCAGTACTTC.

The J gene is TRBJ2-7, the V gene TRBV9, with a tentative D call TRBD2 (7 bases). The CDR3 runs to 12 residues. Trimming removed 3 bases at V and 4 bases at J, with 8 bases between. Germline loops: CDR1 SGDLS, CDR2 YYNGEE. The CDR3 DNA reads TGTGCCAGCAGCGAGGGGGGGTACGAGCAGTACTTC. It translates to CASSEGGYEQYF.

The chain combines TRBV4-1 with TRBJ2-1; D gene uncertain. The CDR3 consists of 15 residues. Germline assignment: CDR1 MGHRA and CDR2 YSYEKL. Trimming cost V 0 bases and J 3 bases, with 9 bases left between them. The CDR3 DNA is TGCGCCAGCAGCCAAGATGCGGCCCTCTACAATGAGCAGTTCTTC. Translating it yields CASSQDAALYNEQFF.

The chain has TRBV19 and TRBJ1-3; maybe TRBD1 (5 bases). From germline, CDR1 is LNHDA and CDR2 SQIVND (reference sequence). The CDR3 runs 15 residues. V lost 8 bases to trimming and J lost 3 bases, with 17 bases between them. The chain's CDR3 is CASFPKGQLGNTIYF. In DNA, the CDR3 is TGTGCCAGTTTTCCGAAGGGGCAACTTGGAAACACCATATATTTT.

CDR3 bases: TGTGCCAGCAGCTCTTTGGAGCAGTATGGCTACACCTTC. It yields the protein CASSSLEQYGYTF. This sequence joins TRBV7-2 and TRBJ1-2; no definite D call. Trimming removed 4 bases at V and 5 bases at J, with 11 bases between. Germline CDR1 SGHTA, CDR2 FQGNSA. The CDR3 is made up of 13 amino acids.

CDR3 sequence reads: CASSLGHGSTDTQYF. Here the CDR3 DNA reads TGTGCCAGCAGCTTGGGACACGGAAGCACAGATACGCAGTATTTT. The rearrangement links TRBV5-4 to TRBJ2-3; D call uncertain. Germline CDR1 is SGHNT and CDR2 is YYREEE (reference sequence). CDR3 length: 15 residues. Trimming stripped 0 bases from V and 0 bases from J, with 8 bases between.

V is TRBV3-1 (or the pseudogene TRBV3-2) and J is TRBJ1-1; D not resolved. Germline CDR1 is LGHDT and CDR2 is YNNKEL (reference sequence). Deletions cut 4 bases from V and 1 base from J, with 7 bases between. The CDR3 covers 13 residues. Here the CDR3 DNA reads TGTGCCAGCAGCCGGGCAGAGAACACTGAAGCTTTCTTT. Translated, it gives CASSRAENTEAFF.

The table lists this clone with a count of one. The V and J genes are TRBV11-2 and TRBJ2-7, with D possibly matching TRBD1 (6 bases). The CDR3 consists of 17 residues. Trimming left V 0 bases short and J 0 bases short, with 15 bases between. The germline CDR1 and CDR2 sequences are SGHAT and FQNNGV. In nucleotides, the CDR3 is TGTGCCAGCAGCTTAGATCCATCAGGGGTAAGCTCCTACGAGCAGTACTTC. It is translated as CASSLDPSGVSSYEQYF.

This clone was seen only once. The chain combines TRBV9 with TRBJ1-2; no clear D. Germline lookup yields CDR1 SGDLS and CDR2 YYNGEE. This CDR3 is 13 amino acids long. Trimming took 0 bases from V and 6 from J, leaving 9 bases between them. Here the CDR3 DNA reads TGTGCCAGCAGCGTAGAGCGAGGGCATGGCTACACCTTC. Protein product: CASSVERGHGYTF.

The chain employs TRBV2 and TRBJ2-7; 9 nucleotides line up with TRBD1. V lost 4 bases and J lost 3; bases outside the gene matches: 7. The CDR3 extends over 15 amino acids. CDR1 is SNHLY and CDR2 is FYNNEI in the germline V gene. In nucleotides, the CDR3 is TGTGCCAGCAGTGCCGGGACAGGGAACTACTACGAGCAGTACTTC. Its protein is CASSAGTGNYYEQYF. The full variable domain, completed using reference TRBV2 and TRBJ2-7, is EPEVTQTPSHQVTQMGQEVILRCVPISNHLYFYWYRQILGQKVEFLVSFYNNEISEKSEIFDDQFSVERPDGSNFTLKIRSTKLEDSAMYFCASSAGTGNYYEQYFGPGTRLTVT.

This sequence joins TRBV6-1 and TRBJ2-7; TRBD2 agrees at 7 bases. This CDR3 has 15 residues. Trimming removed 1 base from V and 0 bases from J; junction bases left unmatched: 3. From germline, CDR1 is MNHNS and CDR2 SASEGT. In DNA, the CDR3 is TGTGCCAGCAGTGAAGTGGCGGGGGTCTCCTACGAGCAGTACTTC. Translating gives CASSEVAGVSYEQYF.

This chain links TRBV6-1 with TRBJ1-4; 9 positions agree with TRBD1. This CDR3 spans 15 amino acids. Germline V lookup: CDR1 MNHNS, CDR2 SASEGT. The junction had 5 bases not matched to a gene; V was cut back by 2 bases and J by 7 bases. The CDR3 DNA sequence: TGTGCCAGCAGTGAATATGGGACAGGGAGTGAAAAACTGTTTTTT. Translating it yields CASSEYGTGSEKLFF.

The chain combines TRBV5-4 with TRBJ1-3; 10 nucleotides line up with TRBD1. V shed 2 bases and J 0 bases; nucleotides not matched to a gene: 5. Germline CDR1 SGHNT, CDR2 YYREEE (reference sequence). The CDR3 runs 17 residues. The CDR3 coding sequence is TGTGCCAGCAGCTTAGACAGGGGGCTTTCCTCTGGAAACACCATATATTTT. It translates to CASSLDRGLSSGNTIYF.

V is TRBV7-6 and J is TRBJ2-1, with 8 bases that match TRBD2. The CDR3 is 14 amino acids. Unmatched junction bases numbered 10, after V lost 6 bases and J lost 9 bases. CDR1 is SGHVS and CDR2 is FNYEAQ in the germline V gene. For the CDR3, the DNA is TGTGCCAGCAGTTACCGCCGGGGGGGCAGTGAGCAGTTCTTC. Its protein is CASSYRRGGSEQFF.

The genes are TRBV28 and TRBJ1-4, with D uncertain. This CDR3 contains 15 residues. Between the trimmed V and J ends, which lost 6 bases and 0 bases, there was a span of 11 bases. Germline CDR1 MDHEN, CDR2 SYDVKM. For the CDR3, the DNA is TGTGCCAGCAGCCCCTACAGTGCAACTAATGAAAAACTGTTTTTT. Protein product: CASSPYSATNEKLFF.

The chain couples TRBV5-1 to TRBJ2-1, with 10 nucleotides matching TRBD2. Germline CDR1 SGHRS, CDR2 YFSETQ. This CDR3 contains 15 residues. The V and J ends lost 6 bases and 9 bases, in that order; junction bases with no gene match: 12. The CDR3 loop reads CASIGSGGAEREQFF. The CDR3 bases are TGCGCCAGCATCGGGAGCGGGGGGGCCGAGCGTGAGCAGTTCTTC.

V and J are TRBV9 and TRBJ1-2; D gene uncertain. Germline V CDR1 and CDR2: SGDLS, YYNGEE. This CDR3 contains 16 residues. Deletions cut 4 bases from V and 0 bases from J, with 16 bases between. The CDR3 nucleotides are TGTGCCAGCAGCTTGCGACCGGAAGAGGCTAACTATGGCTACACCTTC. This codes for CASSLRPEEANYGYTF.

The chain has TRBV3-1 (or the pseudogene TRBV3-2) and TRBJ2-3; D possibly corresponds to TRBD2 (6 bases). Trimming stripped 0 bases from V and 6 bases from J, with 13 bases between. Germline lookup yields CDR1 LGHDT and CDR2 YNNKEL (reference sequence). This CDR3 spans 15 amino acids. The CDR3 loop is CASSQDGGSRDTQYF. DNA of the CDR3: TGTGCCAGCAGCCAAGATGGGGGGTCAAGGGATACGCAGTATTTT.

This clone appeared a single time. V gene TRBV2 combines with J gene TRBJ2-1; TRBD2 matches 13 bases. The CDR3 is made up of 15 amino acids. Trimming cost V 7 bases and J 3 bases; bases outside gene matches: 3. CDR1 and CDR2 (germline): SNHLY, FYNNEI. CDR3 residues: CASTGLAGVYNEQFF. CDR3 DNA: TGTGCCAGCACAGGACTAGCGGGGGTCTACAATGAGCAGTTCTTC.

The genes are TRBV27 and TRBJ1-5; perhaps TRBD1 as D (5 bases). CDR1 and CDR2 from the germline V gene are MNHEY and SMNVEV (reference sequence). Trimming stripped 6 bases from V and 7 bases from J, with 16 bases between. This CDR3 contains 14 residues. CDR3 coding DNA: TGTGCCAGCAGAACCGGGGGGTTAGGACAGCCCCAGCATTTT. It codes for CASRTGGLGQPQHF.